Listed below are T cell receptor beta chains from one sample, sequenced in a study of blood T cells in healthy people across ages. TCRdb analysed the 5' RACE reads with MiXCR anew, one entry per CDR3 protein. The repertoire holds around 1,500,000 distinct CDR3 sequences, with approximately 28% as singletons. Sequenced input: blood. The receptors shown here come from a woman aged 30 to 39 in good health. The CDR3 runs from the conserved cysteine through the conserved F or W. A D gene is named only where the DNA matches it firmly. Expanded clones get a size class; other rows say once, few or many, or leave the size out.

CDR3 protein,CDR3 DNA,J gene,clone size,V gene,D gene
CASRLSGRAEDTQYF,TGTGCCAGCAGGTTGTCGGGAAGGGCAGAAGATACGCAGTATTTT,TRBJ2-3,few,TRBV7-2,-
CATREQGSPSGANVLTF,TGTGCCACCAGGGAACAGGGGTCCCCCTCTGGGGCCAACGTCCTGACTTTC,TRBJ2-6,-,TRBV15,TRBD1
CASSRGVLGLETQYF,TGTGCCAGCAGCCGTGGGGTATTAGGGCTGGAGACCCAGTACTTC,TRBJ2-5,-,TRBV7-2,-
CASSLALAGVTYEQYF,TGCGCCAGCAGCTTGGCACTAGCGGGAGTAACCTACGAGCAGTACTTC,TRBJ2-7,once,TRBV5-1,TRBD2
CAISEVAGVTNTQYF,TGTGCCATCAGTGAAGTCGCGGGAGTTACAAATACGCAGTATTTT,TRBJ2-3,-,TRBV10-3,TRBD2
CRQTGQTSSYEQYF,TGCCGACAGACAGGACAGACTTCATCCTACGAGCAGTACTTC,TRBJ2-7,many,TRBV20-1,-
CASSSPRTSGRGEQFF,TGTGCCAGCAGCTCACCTAGGACTAGCGGGAGAGGTGAGCAGTTCTTC,TRBJ2-1,-,TRBV11-2,TRBD2
CSAQTPGQGSYEQYF,TGCAGTGCACAAACTCCGGGACAGGGATCCTACGAGCAGTACTTC,TRBJ2-7,few,TRBV20-1,TRBD1
CASGPGGTRPNYNEQFF,TGTGCTAGTGGTCCCGGTGGGACAAGACCGAACTACAATGAGCAGTTCTTC,TRBJ2-1,-,TRBV12-5,-
CASKPGTAKSSYEQYF,TGTGCCAGCAAACCAGGGACAGCCAAGAGCTCCTACGAGCAGTACTTC,TRBJ2-7,few,TRBV6-1,TRBD1
CASSRWGQESSGANVLTF,TGTGCCAGCAGCCGCTGGGGACAGGAGAGCTCTGGGGCCAACGTCCTGACTTTC,TRBJ2-6,few,TRBV7-3,TRBD1
CASSRAPGHSGANVLTF,TGTGCCAGCAGCCGCGCGCCTGGGCACTCTGGGGCCAACGTCCTGACTTTC,TRBJ2-6,-,TRBV5-5,-
CASRLDRSNQPQHF,TGTGCCAGCAGATTGGACAGAAGCAATCAGCCCCAGCATTTT,TRBJ1-5,few,TRBV9,-
CASSQGLAEAFF,TGCGCCAGCAGCCAGGGTTTAGCTGAAGCTTTCTTT,TRBJ1-1,few,TRBV10-1,-
CSARVRTSVPQYF,TGCAGTGCTAGGGTCCGGACTAGCGTTCCGCAGTACTTC,TRBJ2-7,few,TRBV20-1,TRBD2
CASSGNRGIKNEQFF,TGTGCCAGCAGTGGTAACAGGGGGATAAAGAATGAGCAGTTCTTC,TRBJ2-1,-,TRBV25-1,TRBD1
CASTTTPLKDEQYF,TGTGCCAGCACGACGACTCCCTTAAAGGACGAGCAGTACTTC,TRBJ2-7,few,TRBV6-1,-
CASSSESTAYNEQFF,TGTGCCAGCAGCAGCGAGTCGACAGCCTACAATGAGCAGTTCTTC,TRBJ2-1,few,TRBV7-9,-
CASSTQGIRNTEAFF,TGTGCCAGCAGTACCCAGGGGATTCGGAACACTGAAGCTTTCTTT,TRBJ1-1,many,TRBV28,-
CASSSLAGREETQYF,TGTGCCAGCTCATCACTCGCGGGGAGAGAAGAGACCCAGTACTTC,TRBJ2-5,-,TRBV18,-
CSAPTWGANTEAFF,TGCAGTGCTCCGACTTGGGGAGCGAACACTGAAGCTTTCTTT,TRBJ1-1,few,TRBV20-1,-
CASSWDGRETQYF,TGTGCCAGCAGCTGGGACGGTCGGGAGACCCAGTACTTC,TRBJ2-5,many,TRBV12-3/TRBV12-4,-
CASSQRSSYGYTF,TGTGCCAGCAGCCAACGTAGCAGCTATGGCTACACCTTC,TRBJ1-2,-,TRBV3-1,-